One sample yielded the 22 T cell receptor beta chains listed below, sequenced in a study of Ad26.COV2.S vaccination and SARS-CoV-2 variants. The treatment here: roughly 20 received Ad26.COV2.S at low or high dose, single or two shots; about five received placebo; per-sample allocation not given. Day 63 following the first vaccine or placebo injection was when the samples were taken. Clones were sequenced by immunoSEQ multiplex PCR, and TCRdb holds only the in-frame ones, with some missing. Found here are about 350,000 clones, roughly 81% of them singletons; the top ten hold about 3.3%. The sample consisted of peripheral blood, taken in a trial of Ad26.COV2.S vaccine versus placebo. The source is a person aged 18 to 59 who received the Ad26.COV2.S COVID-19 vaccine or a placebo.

CDR3 sequence (DNA): TGCGCCAGCAGTGATGGGACTAGAAGAGCCACAGATACGCAGTATTTT. Translating gives CASSDGTRRATDTQYF. This chain connects TRBV10-2 to TRBJ2-3, with 8 bases fitting TRBD2. The CDR3 has 16 residues. The J segment lost 2 bases and the V segment lost 3 bases, leaving 7 bases of the junction unmatched. From germline, CDR1 is WSHSY and CDR2 SAAADI.

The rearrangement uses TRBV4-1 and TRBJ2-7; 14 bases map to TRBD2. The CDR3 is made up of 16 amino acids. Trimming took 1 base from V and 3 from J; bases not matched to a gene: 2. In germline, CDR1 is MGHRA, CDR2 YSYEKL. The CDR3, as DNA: TGCGCCAGCAGCCAAGGACTAGCGGGGGGGCTCTACGAGCAGTACTTC. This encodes CASSQGLAGGLYEQYF.

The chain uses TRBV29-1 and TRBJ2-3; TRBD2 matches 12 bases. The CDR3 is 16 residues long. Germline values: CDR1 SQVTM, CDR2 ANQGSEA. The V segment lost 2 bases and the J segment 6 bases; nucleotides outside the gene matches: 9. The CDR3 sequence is CSVERTLAGGPDTQYF. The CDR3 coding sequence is TGCAGCGTTGAACGGACCCTAGCGGGGGGGCCTGATACGCAGTATTTT.

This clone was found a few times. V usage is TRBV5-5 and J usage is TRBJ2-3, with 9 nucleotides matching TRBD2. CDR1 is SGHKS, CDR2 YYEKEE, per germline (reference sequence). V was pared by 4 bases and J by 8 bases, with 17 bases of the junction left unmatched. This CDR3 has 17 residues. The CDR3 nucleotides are TGTGCCAGCAGCACCAGGCCTAGCGGGGATCGGGCGGGTACGCAGTATTTT. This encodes CASSTRPSGDRAGTQYF.

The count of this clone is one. CDR3 sequence: CASSQAGTAADTQYF. CDR3 coding DNA: TGTGCCAGCAGCCAAGCCGGGACAGCTGCAGATACGCAGTATTTT. The V gene is TRBV5-5, the J gene TRBJ2-3; 7 nucleotides line up with TRBD1. The CDR3 has 15 residues. The V segment lost 4 bases and the J segment 4 bases; nucleotides outside the gene matches: 9. Germline CDR1 is SGHKS and CDR2 is YYEKEE (reference sequence). Complete variable domain (other parts from reference TRBV5-5 and TRBJ2-3): DAGVTQSPTHLIKTRGQQVTLRCSPISGHKSVSWYQQVLGQGPQFIFQYYEKEERGRGNFPDRFSARQFPNYSSELNVNALLLGDSALYLCASSQAGTAADTQYFGPGTRLTVL.

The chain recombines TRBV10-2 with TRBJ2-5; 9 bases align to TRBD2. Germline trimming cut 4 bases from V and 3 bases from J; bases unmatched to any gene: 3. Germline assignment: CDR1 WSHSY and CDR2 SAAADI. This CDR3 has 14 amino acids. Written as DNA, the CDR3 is TGCGCCAGCAGTGGTAGCGGGGGTGAAGAGACCCAGTACTTC. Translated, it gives CASSGSGGEETQYF.

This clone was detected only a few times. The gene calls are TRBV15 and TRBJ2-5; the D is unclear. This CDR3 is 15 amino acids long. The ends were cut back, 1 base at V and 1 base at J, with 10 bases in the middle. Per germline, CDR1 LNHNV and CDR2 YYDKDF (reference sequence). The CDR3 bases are TGTGCCACCAGCAGAGGTCCGGGCGGCCAAGAGACCCAGTACTTC. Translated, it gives CATSRGPGGQETQYF.

The CDR3 nucleotides read TGCGCCAGCAGTGAGTCGGCGGGAGGGATAAATGAGCAGTTCTTC. Translation gives CASSESAGGINEQFF. The chain has TRBV10-1 and TRBJ2-1; 9 bases are shared with TRBD2. The V gene's germline CDR1 is WNHNN and CDR2 SYGVQD (reference sequence). Trimming at V came to 0 bases and at J to 7 bases, leaving 4 bases not matched to a gene. The CDR3 consists of 15 residues.

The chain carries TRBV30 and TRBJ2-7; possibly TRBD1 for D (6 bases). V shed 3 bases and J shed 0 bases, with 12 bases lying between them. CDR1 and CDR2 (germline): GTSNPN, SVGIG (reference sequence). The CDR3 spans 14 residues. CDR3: CAWSMDSSSYEQYF. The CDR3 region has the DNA TGTGCCTGGAGCATGGACAGCAGCTCCTACGAGCAGTACTTC.

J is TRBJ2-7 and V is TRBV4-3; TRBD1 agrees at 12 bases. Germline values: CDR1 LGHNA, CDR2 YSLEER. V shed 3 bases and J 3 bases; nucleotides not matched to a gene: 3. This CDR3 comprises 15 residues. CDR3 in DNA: TGCGCCAGCAGCCACAGGGACAGGGGGCTCTACGAGCAGTACTTC. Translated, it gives CASSHRDRGLYEQYF.

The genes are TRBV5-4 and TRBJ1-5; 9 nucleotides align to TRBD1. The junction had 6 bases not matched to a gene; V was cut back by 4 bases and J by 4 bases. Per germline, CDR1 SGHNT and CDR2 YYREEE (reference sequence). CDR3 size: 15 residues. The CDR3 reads CASSPDRGENQPQHF. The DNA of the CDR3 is TGTGCCAGCAGCCCGGACAGGGGAGAGAATCAGCCCCAGCATTTT.

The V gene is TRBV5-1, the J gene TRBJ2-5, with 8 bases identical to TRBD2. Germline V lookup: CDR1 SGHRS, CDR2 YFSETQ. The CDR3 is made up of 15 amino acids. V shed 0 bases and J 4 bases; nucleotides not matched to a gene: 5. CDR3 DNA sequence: TGCGCCAGCAGCTTGGATCCGCTAGCGGGAGAGACCCAGTACTTC. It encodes CASSLDPLAGETQYF.

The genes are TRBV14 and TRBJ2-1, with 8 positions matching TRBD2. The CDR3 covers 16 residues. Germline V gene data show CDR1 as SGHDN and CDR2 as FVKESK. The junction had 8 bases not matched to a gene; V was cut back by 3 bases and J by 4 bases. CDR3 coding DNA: TGTGCCAGCAGCCACGAGAGCGGGGGCGGTTACAATGAGCAGTTCTTC. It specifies CASSHESGGGYNEQFF. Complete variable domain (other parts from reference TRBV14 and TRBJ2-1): EAGVTQFPSHSVIEKGQTVTLRCDPISGHDNLYWYRRVMGKEIKFLLHFVKESKQDESGMPNNRFLAERTGGTYSTLKVQPAELEDSGVYFCASSHESGGGYNEQFFGPGTRLTVL.

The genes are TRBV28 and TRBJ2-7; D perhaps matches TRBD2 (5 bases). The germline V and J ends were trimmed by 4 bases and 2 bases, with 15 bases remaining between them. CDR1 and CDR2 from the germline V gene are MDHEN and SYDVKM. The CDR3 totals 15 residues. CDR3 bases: TGTGCCAGCAGTTCCCTATCGACGGGGACCTACGAGCAGTACTTC. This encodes CASSSLSTGTYEQYF.

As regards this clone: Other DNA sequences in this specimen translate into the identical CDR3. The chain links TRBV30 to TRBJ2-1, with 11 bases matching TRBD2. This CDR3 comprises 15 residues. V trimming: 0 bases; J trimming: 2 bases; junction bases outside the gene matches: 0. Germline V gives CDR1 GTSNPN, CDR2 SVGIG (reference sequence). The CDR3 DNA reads TGTGCCTGGAGTGTACTAGCGGGGGCCTACAATGAGCAGTTCTTC. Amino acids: CAWSVLAGAYNEQFF.

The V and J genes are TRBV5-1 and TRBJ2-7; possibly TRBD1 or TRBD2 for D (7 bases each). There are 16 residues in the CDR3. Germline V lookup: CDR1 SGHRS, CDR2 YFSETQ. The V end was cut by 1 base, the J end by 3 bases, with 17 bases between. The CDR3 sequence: CASSLRPAGQRYEQYF. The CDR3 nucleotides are TGCGCCAGCAGCTTGCGGCCAGCGGGACAGCGCTACGAGCAGTACTTC.

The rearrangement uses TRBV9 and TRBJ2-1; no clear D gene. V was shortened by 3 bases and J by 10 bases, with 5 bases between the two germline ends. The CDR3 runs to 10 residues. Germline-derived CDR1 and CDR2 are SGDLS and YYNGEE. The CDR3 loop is CASSGVEQFF. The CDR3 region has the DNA TGTGCCAGCAGCGGAGTGGAGCAGTTCTTC.

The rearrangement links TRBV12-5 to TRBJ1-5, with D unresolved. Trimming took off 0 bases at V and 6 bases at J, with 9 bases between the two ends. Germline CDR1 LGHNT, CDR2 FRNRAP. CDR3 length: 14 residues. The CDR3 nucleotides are TGTGCTAGTGGTTTGGTACTAGGAGGTCAGCCCCAGCATTTT. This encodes CASGLVLGGQPQHF.

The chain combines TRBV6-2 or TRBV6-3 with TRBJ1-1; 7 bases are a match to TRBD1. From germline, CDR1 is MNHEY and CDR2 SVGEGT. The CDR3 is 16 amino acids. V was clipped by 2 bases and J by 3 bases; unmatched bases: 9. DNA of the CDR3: TGTGCCAGCAGTTACCCCACCAGAACAGGGGACACTGAAGCTTTCTTT. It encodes CASSYPTRTGDTEAFF.

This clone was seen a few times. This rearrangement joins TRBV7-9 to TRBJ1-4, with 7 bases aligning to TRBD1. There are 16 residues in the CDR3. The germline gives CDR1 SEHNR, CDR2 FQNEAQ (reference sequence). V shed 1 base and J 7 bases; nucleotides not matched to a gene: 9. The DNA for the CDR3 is TGTGCCAGCAGCTTAGGCCTACAGGGGAAGGGTGAAAAACTGTTTTTT. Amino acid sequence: CASSLGLQGKGEKLFF. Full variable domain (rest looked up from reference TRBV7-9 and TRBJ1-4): DTGVSQNPRHKITKRGQNVTFRCDPISEHNRLYWYRQTLGQGPEFLTYFQNEAQLEKSRLLSDRFSAERPKGSFSTLEIQRTEQGDSAMYLCASSLGLQGKGEKLFFGSGTQLSVL.

The CDR3 DNA reads TGCGCCAGCAGCTTGGAGGGAGGGGGTTACAATGAGCAGTTCTTC. It codes for CASSLEGGGYNEQFF. V and J are TRBV5-1 and TRBJ2-1; tentatively, D is TRBD2 (7 bases). The ends were cut back, 0 bases at V and 4 bases at J, with 11 bases in the middle. The CDR3 is 15 amino acids. The germline gives CDR1 SGHRS, CDR2 YFSETQ.

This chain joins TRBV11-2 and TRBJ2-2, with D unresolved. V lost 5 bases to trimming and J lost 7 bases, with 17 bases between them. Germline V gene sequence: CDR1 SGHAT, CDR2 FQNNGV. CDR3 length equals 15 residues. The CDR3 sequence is CASSPGAHPFGELFF. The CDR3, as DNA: TGTGCCAGCAGCCCAGGCGCCCACCCGTTCGGGGAGCTGTTTTTT.